The following is a T cell receptor beta chain sequence with its context. What it binds is not known. The data derive from a study of T-cell memory formation after mild COVID-19. Study findings and constraints: Pre-infection memory already had some responding clones, implying cross-reactive memory joined. The authors left the SARS-CoV-2 specificity of second-wave clones peaking on day 37 unconfirmed.

A single record per CDR3 protein comes from TCRdb applying MiXCR to the 5' RACE reads. This sample has 40,000 to 55,000 distinct CDR3 sequences, with less than 15% found just once. Specimen: PBMCs or a T cell subset sorted from them (not recorded which). The receptor comes from a man in his late teens or twenties who had mild COVID-19 (a few samples of this study predate the infection). Cell type and time point are not known.

The CDR3 nucleotides read TGTGCCAGCAGCTTACGAGGACAGGGGCACAATGAGCAGTTCTTC. The encoded protein is CASSLRGQGHNEQFF. J is TRBJ2-1 and V is TRBV11-3; the match to TRBD1 covers 9 bases. CDR1 and CDR2 from the germline V gene are SGHNT and YENEEA. The CDR3 spans 15 residues. V lost 2 bases, J lost 5 bases, and 4 bases stayed unmatched.